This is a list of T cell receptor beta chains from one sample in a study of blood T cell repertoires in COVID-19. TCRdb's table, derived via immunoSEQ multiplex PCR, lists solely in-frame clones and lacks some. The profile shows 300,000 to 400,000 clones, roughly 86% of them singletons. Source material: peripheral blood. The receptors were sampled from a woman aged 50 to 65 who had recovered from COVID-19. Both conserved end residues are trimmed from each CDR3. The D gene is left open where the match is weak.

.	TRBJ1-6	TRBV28	ASSFGRSNSPLH
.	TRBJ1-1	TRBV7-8	ASSFSSDGGAF
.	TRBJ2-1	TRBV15	ATSRVIEDEQF
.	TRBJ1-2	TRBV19	ASSIGARGYT
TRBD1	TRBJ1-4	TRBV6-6	ASSYGQGDEKLF
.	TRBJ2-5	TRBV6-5	ASSTVTSGETQY
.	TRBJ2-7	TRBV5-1	ASSSGGQSSYEQY
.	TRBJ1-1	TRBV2	ASSVVSEAF
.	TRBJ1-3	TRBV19	ASSITRGAQGNTIY
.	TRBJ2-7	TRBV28	ASSEGRIYEQY
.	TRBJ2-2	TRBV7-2	ASSSDYNTGELF
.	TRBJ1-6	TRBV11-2	ASSPVLVNNSPLH
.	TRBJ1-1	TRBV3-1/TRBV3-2	ASSLRAGRGTEAF
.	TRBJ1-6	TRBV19	ASRNVVNSSPLH
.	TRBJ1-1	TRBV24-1	ATSPGGFRTEQNTEAF
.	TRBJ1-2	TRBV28	ASSWVEPVRSGGYT
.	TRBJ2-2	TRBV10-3	ATGQPNTGELF
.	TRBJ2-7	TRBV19	ASSDSSYEQY
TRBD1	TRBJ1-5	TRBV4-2	ASSQDLGGAVLSQPQH
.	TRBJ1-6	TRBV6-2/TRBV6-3	ASTPPMTTNSPLH
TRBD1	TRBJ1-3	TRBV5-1	ASSLQVGTGTGNTIY
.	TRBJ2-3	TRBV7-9	ASRSGTQNTDTQY
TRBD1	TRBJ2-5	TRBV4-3	ASSQELPGTGRQTQY
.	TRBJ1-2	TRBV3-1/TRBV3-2	ASSQEGSGYGGYT
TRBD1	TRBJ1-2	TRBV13	ASRRKAQGKGYT
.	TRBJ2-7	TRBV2	ASSEALQGVAYEQY
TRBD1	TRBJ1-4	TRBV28	ASRRTGFSSEKLF
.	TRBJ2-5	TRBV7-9	ASSLGAQETQY
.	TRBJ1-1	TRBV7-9	ASSWGLSNTEAF
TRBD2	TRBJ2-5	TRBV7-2	ASSPWTSGRGGETQY
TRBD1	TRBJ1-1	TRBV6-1	ASSADLNRGLNTEAF
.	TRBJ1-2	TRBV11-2	ASSLDRNYGYT
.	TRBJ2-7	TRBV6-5	ASTVAGVLNEQY
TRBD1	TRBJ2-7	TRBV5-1	ASSSATGGDEQY
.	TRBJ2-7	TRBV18	ASSPRSEQY
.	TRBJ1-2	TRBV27	ASSLNGEGGGGYT
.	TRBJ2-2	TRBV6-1	ASRLGQANTGELF
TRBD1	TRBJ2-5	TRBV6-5	ASQEMTGGKETQY
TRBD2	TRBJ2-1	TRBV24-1	ATSDLGGGEYNEQF
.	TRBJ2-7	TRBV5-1	ASSENSGTYEQY
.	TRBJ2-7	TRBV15	ATSRAASYEQY
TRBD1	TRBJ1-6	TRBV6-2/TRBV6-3	ASSPWDRGPEAPLH
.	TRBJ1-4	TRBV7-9	ASSPQGTEKLF
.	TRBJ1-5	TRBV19	ASSIARTEQPQH
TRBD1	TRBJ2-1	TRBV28	ASSSIDGTGGEYYNEQF
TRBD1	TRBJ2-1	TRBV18	ASSPGPGQGDGNEQF
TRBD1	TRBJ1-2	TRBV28	ASSTRTGVYGYT
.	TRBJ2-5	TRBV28	ASSSVLGTSGGGETQY
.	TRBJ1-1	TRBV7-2	ASSIQRVNTEAF
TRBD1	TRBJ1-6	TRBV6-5	ASSLQGAVDSPLH
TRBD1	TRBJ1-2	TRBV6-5	ASSAGTGIYGYT
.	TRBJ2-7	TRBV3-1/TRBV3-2	ASSQYRASEQY
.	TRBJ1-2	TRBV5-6	ASSFGPGMDGYT
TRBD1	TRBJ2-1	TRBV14	ASSQQGALSYNEQF